The present TCR beta chain was sequenced within a study of T cell clonality in common variable immunodeficiency. Study conclusions and caveats: TCRbeta clonality was increased in CVID versus healthy controls. CVID subjects shared fewer TCRbeta clones than healthy controls did.

Sequencing used immunoSEQ multiplex PCR; TCRdb keeps in-frame clones, though not all of them. The specimen has 40,000 to 65,000 clones, none found just once. There are many counts of this clone. Its antigen is currently unknown. The receptor was derived from a person between 18 and 75 years old in good health. Sequencing was carried out using peripheral blood mononuclear cells.

This CDR3 is CSAAGDRDKTYEQYF. CDR3 DNA (partial): TGCAGTGCGGCCGGCGACCGGGACAAAACCTACGAG. The V and J genes are TRBV20-1 and TRBJ2-7, with D possibly being TRBD1 (6 bases). Sequencing ends 3 residues short of the CDR3 end; the germline J gene provides the rest. Trimming left V 6 bases short and J 2 bases short, with 20 bases between. The CDR3 covers 15 residues. Germline CDR1 reads DFQATT; CDR2 reads SNEGSKA (reference sequence).